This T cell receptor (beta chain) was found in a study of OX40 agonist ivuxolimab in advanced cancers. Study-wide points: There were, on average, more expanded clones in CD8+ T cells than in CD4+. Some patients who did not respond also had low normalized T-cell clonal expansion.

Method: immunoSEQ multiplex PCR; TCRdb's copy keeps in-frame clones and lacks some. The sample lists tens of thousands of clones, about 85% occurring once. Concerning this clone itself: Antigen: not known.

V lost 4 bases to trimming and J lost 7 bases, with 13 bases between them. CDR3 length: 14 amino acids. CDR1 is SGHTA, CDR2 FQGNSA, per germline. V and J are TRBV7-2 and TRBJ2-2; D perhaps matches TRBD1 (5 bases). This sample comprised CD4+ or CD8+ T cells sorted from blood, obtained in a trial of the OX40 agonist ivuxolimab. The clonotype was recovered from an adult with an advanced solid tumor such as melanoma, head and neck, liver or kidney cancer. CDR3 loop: CASSSGPGLGELFF. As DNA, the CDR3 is TGTGCCAGCAGCTCAGGGCCGGGTCTCGGGGAGCTGTTTTTT.